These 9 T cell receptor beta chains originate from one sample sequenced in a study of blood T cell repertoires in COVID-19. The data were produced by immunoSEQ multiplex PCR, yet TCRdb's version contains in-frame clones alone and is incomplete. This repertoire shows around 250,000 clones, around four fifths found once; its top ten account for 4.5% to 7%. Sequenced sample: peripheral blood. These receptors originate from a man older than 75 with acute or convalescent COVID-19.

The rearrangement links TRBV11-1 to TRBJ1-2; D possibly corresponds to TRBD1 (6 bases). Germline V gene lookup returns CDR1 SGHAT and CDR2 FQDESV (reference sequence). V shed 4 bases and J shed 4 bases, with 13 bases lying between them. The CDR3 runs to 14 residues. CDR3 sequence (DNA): TGTGCCAGCAGCTATACGGACAGTTCCTATGGCTACACCTTC. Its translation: CASSYTDSSYGYTF.

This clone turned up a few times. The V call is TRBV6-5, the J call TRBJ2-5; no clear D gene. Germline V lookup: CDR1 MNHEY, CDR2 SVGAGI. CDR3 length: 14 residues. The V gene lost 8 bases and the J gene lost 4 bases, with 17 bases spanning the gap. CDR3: CASASGRPRETQYF. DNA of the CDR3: TGTGCCAGCGCTAGTGGCCGTCCGCGAGAGACCCAGTACTTC.

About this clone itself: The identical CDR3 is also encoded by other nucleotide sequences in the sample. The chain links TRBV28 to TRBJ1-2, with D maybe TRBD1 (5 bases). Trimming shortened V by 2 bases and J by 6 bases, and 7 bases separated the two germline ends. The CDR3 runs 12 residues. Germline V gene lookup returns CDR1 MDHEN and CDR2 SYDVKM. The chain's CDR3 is CASSLQGNGYTF. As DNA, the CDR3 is TGTGCCAGCAGTTTACAGGGAAATGGCTACACCTTC.

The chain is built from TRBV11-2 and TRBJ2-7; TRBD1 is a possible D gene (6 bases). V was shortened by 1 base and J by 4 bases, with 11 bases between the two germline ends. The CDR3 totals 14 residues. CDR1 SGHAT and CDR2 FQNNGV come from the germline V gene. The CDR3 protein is CASSLAGARYEQYF. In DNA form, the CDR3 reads TGTGCCAGCAGCTTAGCAGGGGCGAGGTACGAGCAGTACTTC.

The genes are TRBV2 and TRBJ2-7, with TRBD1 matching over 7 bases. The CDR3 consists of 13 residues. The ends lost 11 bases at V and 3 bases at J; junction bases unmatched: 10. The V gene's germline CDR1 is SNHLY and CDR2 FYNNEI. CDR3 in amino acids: CAGSPGQYYEQYF. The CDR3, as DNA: TGTGCCGGTTCCCCGGGACAGTACTACGAGCAGTACTTC.

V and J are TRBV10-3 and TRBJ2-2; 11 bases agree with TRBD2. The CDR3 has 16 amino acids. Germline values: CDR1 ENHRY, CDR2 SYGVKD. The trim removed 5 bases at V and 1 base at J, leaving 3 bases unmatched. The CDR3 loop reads CAISTTSGGNTGELFF. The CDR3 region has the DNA TGTGCCATCAGTACAACTAGCGGGGGGAACACCGGGGAGCTGTTTTTT.

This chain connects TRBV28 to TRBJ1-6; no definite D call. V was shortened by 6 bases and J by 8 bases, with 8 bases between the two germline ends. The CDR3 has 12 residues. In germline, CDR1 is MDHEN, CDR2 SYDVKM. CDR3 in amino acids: CASSSGDSPLHF. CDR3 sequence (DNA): TGTGCCAGCAGCTCGGGTGATTCACCCCTCCACTTT.

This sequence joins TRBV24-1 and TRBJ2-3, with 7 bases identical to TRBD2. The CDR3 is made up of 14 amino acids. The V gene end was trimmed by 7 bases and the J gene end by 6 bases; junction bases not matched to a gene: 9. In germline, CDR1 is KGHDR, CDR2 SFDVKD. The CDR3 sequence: CATRRGWGADTQYF. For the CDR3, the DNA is TGTGCCACCAGGCGGGGGTGGGGCGCTGATACGCAGTATTTT.

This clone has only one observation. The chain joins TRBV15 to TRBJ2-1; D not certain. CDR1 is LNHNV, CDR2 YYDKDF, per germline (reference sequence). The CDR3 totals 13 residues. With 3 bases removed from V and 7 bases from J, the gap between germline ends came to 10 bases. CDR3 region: CATSSPPTNEQFF. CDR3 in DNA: TGTGCCACCAGCAGCCCCCCGACAAATGAGCAGTTCTTC.